This T cell receptor beta chain was captured by sequencing in a study of blood T cell repertoires in COVID-19. Study overall: Both acute and convalescent COVID-19 samples were obtained from the United States, Italy and Spain. Sources were T cells, B-cell-depleted T cells, or PBMCs; the material itself was cDNA or gDNA.

CDR3 length: 13 amino acids. J lost 5 bases, V lost 7 bases, and 5 bases had no gene match. The germline gives CDR1 SNHLY, CDR2 FYNNEI. Generated by immunoSEQ multiplex PCR, the TCRdb table keeps only in-frame clones and is missing some. The sample has 90,000 to 120,000 clones; approximately 88% are singletons. The sequence came from a man in his fifties or sixties with active or convalescent COVID-19. Sequencing input: peripheral blood. This chain links TRBV2 with TRBJ2-7; TRBD2 aligns across 10 bases. CDR3 loop: CASNLAGVNEQYF. As DNA, the CDR3 is TGTGCCAGCAATCTAGCGGGAGTAAACGAGCAGTACTTC.